This T cell receptor (beta chain) was recovered during a study of T cell changes during pregnancy in multiple sclerosis. This clone occurred once. Unmatched junction bases numbered 7, after V lost 5 bases and J lost 8 bases. This CDR3 spans 16 amino acids. CDR1 MNHEY and CDR2 SMNVEV come from the germline V gene (reference sequence). Only in-frame clones appear in the TCRdb table, and some are missing; sequencing was by immunoSEQ multiplex PCR. The sample holds tens of thousands of clones, around nine tenths seen once. Sequenced material: CD8+ T cells from peripheral blood mononuclear cells, taken before pregnancy. This sequence was found in a female donor with multiple sclerosis, enrolled in a pregnancy study. The genes are TRBV27 and TRBJ2-1, with 15 bases aligning to TRBD2. The CDR3 is CASSGLAGGGGDEQFF. In DNA form, the CDR3 reads TGTGCCAGCAGTGGACTAGCGGGAGGGGGGGGCGATGAGCAGTTCTTC.